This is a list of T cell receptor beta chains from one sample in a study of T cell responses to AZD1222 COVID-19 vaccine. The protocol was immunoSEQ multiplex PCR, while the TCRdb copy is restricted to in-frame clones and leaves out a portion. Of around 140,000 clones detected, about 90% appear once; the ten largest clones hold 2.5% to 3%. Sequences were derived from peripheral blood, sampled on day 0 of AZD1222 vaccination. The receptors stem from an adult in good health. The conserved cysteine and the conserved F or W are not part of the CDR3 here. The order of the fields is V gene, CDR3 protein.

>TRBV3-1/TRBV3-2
ASSPRHTLNTEAF
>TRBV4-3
ASSQEVASYEQY
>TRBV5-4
ASSGGGSGSKNIQY
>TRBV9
ASSRPTRGGELF
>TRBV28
ASTNRPGRGEQY
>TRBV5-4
ASSFDRQANYGYT
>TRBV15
ATSRDPDSRAGELF
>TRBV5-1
ASSKQGNTQETQY
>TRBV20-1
SAMGQNEQF
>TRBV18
ASSHSGRNTGELF
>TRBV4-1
ASSQGPATAQTKYEQY
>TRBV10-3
AISESETVAGFYGYT
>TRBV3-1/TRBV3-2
ASSQRWTSGGYNEQF
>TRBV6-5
AIRTSAGELF
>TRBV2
ASSEGLTPRTYGYT
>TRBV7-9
ASSRGGSETQY